This passage covers 22 T cell receptor beta chains from one sample sequenced in a study of blood T cell repertoires in COVID-19. Profiling relied on immunoSEQ multiplex PCR, and the TCRdb table lists in-frame clones only, not all of them. This table holds roughly 75,000 clones, 85% found once. Source material: peripheral blood. These receptors originate from a man between 45 and 60 years old with COVID-19, enrolled during active disease.

V and J are TRBV5-1 and TRBJ2-7; 9 nucleotides line up with TRBD1. The CDR3 runs 17 residues. V lost 0 bases and J lost 2; bases outside the gene matches: 9. Per germline, CDR1 SGHRS and CDR2 YFSETQ. CDR3 amino acids: CASSLDYTGTGTYEQYF. CDR3 coding DNA: TGCGCCAGCAGCTTGGACTACACCGGGACAGGGACCTACGAGCAGTACTTC.

This sequence joins TRBV28 and TRBJ1-1; D gene uncertain. Trimming cost V 3 bases and J 3 bases, with 14 bases left between them. Germline CDR1 is MDHEN and CDR2 is SYDVKM. The CDR3 extends over 15 amino acids. CDR3 coding DNA: TGTGCCAGCAGTTTCGCGGGTCGAGGTTACACTGAAGCTTTCTTT. It is translated as CASSFAGRGYTEAFF.

The sample holds one count of this clone. The chain employs TRBV7-6 and TRBJ1-1, with D possibly being TRBD1 (6 bases). Between the trimmed V and J ends, which lost 5 bases and 11 bases, there was a span of 24 bases. The CDR3 is 15 residues long. Looked up from germline, CDR1 is SGHVS and CDR2 is FNYEAQ. This CDR3 reads CASSPWALSGVGAFF. CDR3 DNA: TGTGCCAGCAGCCCGTGGGCCCTCTCAGGGGTGGGTGCTTTCTTT. The whole variable domain, remainder taken from reference TRBV7-6 and TRBJ1-1, is GAGVSQSPRYKVTKRGQDVALRCDPISGHVSLYWYRQALGQGPEFLTYFNYEAQQDKSGLPNDRFSAERPEGSISTLTIQRTEQRDSAMYRCASSPWALSGVGAFFGQGTRLTVV.

V is TRBV4-3 and J is TRBJ2-3, with 8 bases matching TRBD1. V shed 6 bases and J 2 bases; nucleotides not matched to a gene: 7. Germline values: CDR1 LGHNA, CDR2 YSLEER. This CDR3 spans 15 amino acids. The CDR3 spells CASRTTGGPTDTQYF. The CDR3 bases are TGCGCCAGCAGGACTACAGGGGGGCCCACAGATACGCAGTATTTT.

The rearrangement joins TRBV4-1 to TRBJ2-7; 10 bases fit TRBD1. J gave up 5 bases and V 5 bases, and 12 bases lay outside the gene matches. This CDR3 has 16 amino acids. Germline assignment: CDR1 MGHRA and CDR2 YSYEKL. CDR3 DNA sequence: TGCGCCAGCAGCTTCTTCACCGGGGACAGGGGAAACGAGCAGTACTTC. Translating it yields CASSFFTGDRGNEQYF.

The chain has TRBV2 and TRBJ1-2; D gene uncertain. This CDR3 is 15 amino acids long. The germline V and J ends were trimmed by 1 base and 2 bases, with 11 bases remaining between them. CDR1 is SNHLY, CDR2 FYNNEI, per germline. The CDR3 coding sequence is TGTGCCAGCAGTGAAGGTCGGGGTCAGAACTATGGCTACACCTTC. It translates to CASSEGRGQNYGYTF.

The chain recombines TRBV4-3 with TRBJ1-1; 10 bases align to TRBD1. From germline, CDR1 is LGHNA and CDR2 YSLEER. Unmatched junction bases numbered 3, after V lost 1 base and J lost 4 bases. There are 15 residues in the CDR3. The CDR3 loop is CASSQGGQGITEAFF. CDR3 sequence (DNA): TGCGCCAGCAGCCAAGGGGGACAGGGGATCACTGAAGCTTTCTTT.

The count of this clone is one. V is TRBV4-1 and J is TRBJ2-7; TRBD2 agrees at 14 bases. The CDR3 contains 17 residues. With V trimmed by 4 bases and J by 0 bases, 5 bases remained unmatched. The germline gives CDR1 MGHRA, CDR2 YSYEKL. The CDR3 loop is CASSLGLAGGISYEQYF. In DNA form, the CDR3 reads TGCGCCAGCAGCCTAGGACTAGCGGGAGGCATCTCCTACGAGCAGTACTTC.

The chain joins TRBV24-1 to TRBJ2-2, with D possibly TRBD2 on 6 matching bases. The ends were cut back, 0 bases at V and 0 bases at J, with 19 bases in the middle. The CDR3 spans 20 residues. From germline, CDR1 is KGHDR and CDR2 SFDVKD. The DNA for the CDR3 is TGTGCCACCAGTGATTTGCCCGGGGGTGGGGACGGCACGAACACCGGGGAGCTGTTTTTT. Translating it yields CATSDLPGGGDGTNTGELFF.

The gene calls are TRBV9 and TRBJ2-1; 7 positions match TRBD2. Germline-derived CDR1 and CDR2 are SGDLS and YYNGEE. After removal of 4 bases from V and 5 bases from J, the junction contained 6 bases not matched to a gene. The CDR3 covers 14 residues. This chain's CDR3 is CASSPRLADNEQFF. Here the CDR3 DNA reads TGTGCCAGCAGCCCACGACTAGCTGACAATGAGCAGTTCTTC.

This clone was seen only once. The chain employs TRBV6-5 and TRBJ1-3; D perhaps matches TRBD1 (5 bases). CDR3 length equals 15 residues. V was cut by 8 bases and J by 0 bases, with 14 bases left in between. The germline V gene has CDR1 MNHEY and CDR2 SVGAGI. CDR3 residues: CASSLTDNSGNTIYF. CDR3 nucleotides: TGTGCCAGCTCCCTGACAGATAACTCTGGAAACACCATATATTTT.

The chain carries TRBV2 and TRBJ1-2; TRBD1 matches 9 bases. In germline, CDR1 is SNHLY, CDR2 FYNNEI. J gave up 7 bases and V 8 bases, and 2 bases lay outside the gene matches. The length of the CDR3 is 11 residues. CDR3 amino acids: CASDRGSGYTF. CDR3 bases: TGTGCCAGCGACAGGGGGTCTGGCTACACCTTC.

The chain joins TRBV4-1 to TRBJ2-2, with 14 positions matching TRBD2. Germline CDR1 and CDR2: MGHRA and YSYEKL. This CDR3 has 14 residues. J lost 7 bases, V lost 8 bases, and 3 bases had no gene match. CDR3 in amino acids: CASGLAGGGGELFF. CDR3 nucleotide sequence: TGCGCCAGCGGACTAGCGGGAGGAGGCGGGGAGCTGTTTTTT.

This chain connects TRBV5-4 to TRBJ2-3, with 9 bases fitting TRBD1. V lost 4 bases and J lost 3; bases outside the gene matches: 6. The CDR3 length is 15 residues. Germline V gene lookup returns CDR1 SGHNT and CDR2 YYREEE (reference sequence). The CDR3 region is CASSLRTGVTDTQYF. In DNA, the CDR3 is TGTGCCAGCAGCCTCCGGACAGGGGTAACAGATACGCAGTATTTT.

The chain carries TRBV19 and TRBJ1-5, with D hard to call. Trimming removed 5 bases from V and 3 bases from J, with 11 bases in between. The CDR3 runs to 14 residues. CDR1 LNHDA and CDR2 SQIVND come from the germline V gene (reference sequence). DNA for the CDR3: TGTGCCAGTAGTCGAGGACTGATCAATCAGCCCCAGCATTTT. Its translation is CASSRGLINQPQHF.

In nucleotides, the CDR3 is TGTGCCAGCAGCTCCACCGTCGCGCGGTACCCCGATGAGCAGTTCTTC. This translates into CASSSTVARYPDEQFF. This chain links TRBV11-3 with TRBJ2-1; D is ambiguous. With 4 bases removed from V and 8 bases from J, the gap between germline ends came to 21 bases. Germline V lookup: CDR1 SGHNT, CDR2 YENEEA. This CDR3 is 16 amino acids long.

V is TRBV18 and J is TRBJ2-7; 8 bases line up with TRBD2. In germline, CDR1 is KGHSH, CDR2 LQKENI. CDR3 length: 17 amino acids. Germline trimming cut 3 bases from V and 3 bases from J; bases unmatched to any gene: 13. Written as DNA, the CDR3 is TGTGCCAGCTCACCCCTTGCCCCAGCGGGAGTACACTACGAGCAGTACTTC. Translation gives CASSPLAPAGVHYEQYF.

This clone was seen a few times. The chain employs TRBV9 and TRBJ1-1; no clear D gene. V lost 3 bases, J lost 1 base, and 7 bases lay in between. The CDR3 has 13 residues. Germline CDR1 reads SGDLS; CDR2 reads YYNGEE. CDR3 DNA: TGTGCCAGCAGCGAAGCCAAGAACACTGAAGCTTTCTTT. As protein: CASSEAKNTEAFF.

The chain uses TRBV13 and TRBJ2-5; D may be TRBD1 (5 bases). Germline loops: CDR1 PRHDT, CDR2 FYEKMQ (reference sequence). CDR3 length: 14 residues. V was pared by 3 bases and J by 1 base, with 9 bases between. This CDR3 is CASSFGRVQETQYF. As DNA, the CDR3 is TGTGCCAGCAGCTTCGGCAGGGTCCAAGAGACCCAGTACTTC.

The rearrangement uses TRBV11-2 and TRBJ2-7; D is unresolved. The V end was cut by 0 bases, the J end by 2 bases, with 5 bases between. Germline values: CDR1 SGHAT, CDR2 FQNNGV. The CDR3 is 13 amino acids. CDR3 DNA: TGTGCCAGCAGCTTAGATCAGGCCTACGAGCAGTACTTC. This translates into CASSLDQAYEQYF.

J is TRBJ2-1 and V is TRBV7-9, with TRBD2 matching over 12 bases. V lost 5 bases and J lost 3; bases outside the gene matches: 2. The CDR3 length is 15 residues. CDR1 and CDR2 (germline): SEHNR, FQNEAQ (reference sequence). CDR3 coding DNA: TGTGCCAGCAGCCCGACTAGCGGGAGCTACAATGAGCAGTTCTTC. Translating gives CASSPTSGSYNEQFF.

The chain links TRBV19 to TRBJ2-7; possible D gene TRBD1, 7 bases. This CDR3 comprises 16 residues. The germline CDR1 and CDR2 sequences are LNHDA and SQIVND (reference sequence). V gave up 6 bases and J gave up 1 base, with 19 bases separating them. CDR3 in DNA: TGTGCCAGTAGCCTCAGGGGGGCGGGCCTGTCCTACGAGCAGTACTTC. Translated: CASSLRGAGLSYEQYF.